This T cell receptor (beta chain) was recovered during a study of CD4 and CD8 cells across lung adenocarcinoma regions. V was pared by 1 base and J by 5 bases, with 8 bases of the junction left unmatched. CDR1 and CDR2 from the germline V gene are SGDLS and YYNGEE. CDR3 size: 16 residues. In its sample, this clonotype was seen many times. TCRdb reprocessed the PCR reads via MiXCR and lists one record per CDR3 protein. The profile shows fewer than 30,000 distinct CDR3 sequences, around 53% of them singletons. Samples came from patients with localized non-small cell lung adenocarcinoma. The specimen sequenced was CD8+ T cells from the center of a lung tumor. This TCR derives from a male donor with lung adenocarcinoma. The CD4 and CD8 labels of this study may be unreliable. The V call is TRBV9, the J call TRBJ2-1; 8 bases agree with TRBD1. CDR3 region: CASSVSPGTGNNEQFF. Written as DNA, the CDR3 is TGTGCCAGCAGCGTAAGCCCGGGGACAGGCAACAATGAGCAGTTCTTC.